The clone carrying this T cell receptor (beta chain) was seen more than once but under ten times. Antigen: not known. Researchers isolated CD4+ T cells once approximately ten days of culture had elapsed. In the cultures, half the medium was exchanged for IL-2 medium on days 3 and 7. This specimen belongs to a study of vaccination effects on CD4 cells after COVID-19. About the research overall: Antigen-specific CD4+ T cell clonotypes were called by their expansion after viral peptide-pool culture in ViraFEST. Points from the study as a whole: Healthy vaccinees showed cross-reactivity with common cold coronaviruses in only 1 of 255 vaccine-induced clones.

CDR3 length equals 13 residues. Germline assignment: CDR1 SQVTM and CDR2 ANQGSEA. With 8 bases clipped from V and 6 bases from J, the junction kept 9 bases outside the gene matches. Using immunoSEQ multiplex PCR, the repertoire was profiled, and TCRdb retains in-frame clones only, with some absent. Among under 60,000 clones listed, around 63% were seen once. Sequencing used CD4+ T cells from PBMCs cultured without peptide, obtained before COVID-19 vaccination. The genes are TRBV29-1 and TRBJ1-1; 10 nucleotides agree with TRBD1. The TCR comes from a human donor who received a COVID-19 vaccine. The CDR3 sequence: CSFRQGAYPEAFF. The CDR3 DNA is TGCAGCTTTCGACAGGGGGCGTACCCTGAAGCTTTCTTT.